This T cell receptor beta chain was observed in a study of blood T cells in healthy people across ages. It was with a sample-barcoded 5' primer and a J-beta primer mix that a second PCR of roughly 6 to 12 cycles was run. Via MiXCR, TCRdb re-called the 5' RACE reads, giving one row per CDR3 protein. The data hold fewer than 800,000 distinct CDR3 sequences, with about 32% observed a single time. This clonotype came up many times. Trimming took 0 bases from V and 8 from J, leaving 14 bases between them. The CDR3 length is 16 residues. Germline CDR1 and CDR2: ENHRY and SYGVKD. The source material was blood. The gene calls are TRBV10-3 and TRBJ1-6, with D uncertain. The source is a woman aged 80 or older in good health. The CDR3 DNA reads as TGTGCCATCAGTGAGTCAAAAGGGTTTGGGGATTCACCCCTCCACTTT. It codes for CAISESKGFGDSPLHF.